The clone carrying this T cell receptor beta chain was counted ten times or more. Its antigen is not known. The CDR3 covers 12 residues. Germline-derived CDR1 and CDR2 are WSHSY and SAAADI. With V trimmed by 7 bases and J by 3 bases, 3 bases remained unmatched. Unique molecular identifiers tagged the TCRbeta library. TCRdb ran MiXCR on the PCR reads and lists one entry per CDR3 protein. Of fewer than 350,000 distinct CDR3 sequences listed, over 7.5% are singletons. The sample is drawn from a study of T-cell reconstitution after alpha-beta-depleted transplantation in children. Study conclusions and caveats: In some patients, recipient T cells and intrathymic progenitors surviving conditioning explained high day-60 diversity. T cells produced anew were the main source of T-cell counts and diversity one year after transplant.

The receptor was isolated from a female patient between 2 and 15 years old who had a stem cell transplant for Fanconi anemia, so the T cells may come from the graft donor. This sample comprised peripheral blood, obtained 360 days after TCRalphabeta/CD19-depleted stem cell transplant. This chain joins TRBV10-2 and TRBJ2-7, with 7 positions matching TRBD1. The CDR3 protein is CASTPGGYEQYV. DNA of the CDR3: TGCGCCAGCACCCCAGGGGGCTACGAGCAGTACGTC.